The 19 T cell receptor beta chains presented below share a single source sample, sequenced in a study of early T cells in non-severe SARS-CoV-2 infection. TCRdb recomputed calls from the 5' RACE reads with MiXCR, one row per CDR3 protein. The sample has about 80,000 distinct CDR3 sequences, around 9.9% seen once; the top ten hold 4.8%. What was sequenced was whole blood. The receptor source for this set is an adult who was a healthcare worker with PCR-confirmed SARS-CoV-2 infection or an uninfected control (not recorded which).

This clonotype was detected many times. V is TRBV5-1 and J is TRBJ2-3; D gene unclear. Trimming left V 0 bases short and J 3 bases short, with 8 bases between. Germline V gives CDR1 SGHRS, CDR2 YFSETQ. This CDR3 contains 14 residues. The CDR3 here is CASSLDAGTDTQYF. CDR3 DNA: TGCGCCAGCAGCTTGGACGCTGGAACAGATACGCAGTATTTT.

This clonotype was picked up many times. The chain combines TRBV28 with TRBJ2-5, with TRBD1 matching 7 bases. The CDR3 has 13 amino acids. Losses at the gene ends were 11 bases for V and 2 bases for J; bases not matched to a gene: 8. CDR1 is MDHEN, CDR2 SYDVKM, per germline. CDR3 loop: CAASGGDQETQYF. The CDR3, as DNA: TGTGCCGCATCAGGGGGAGATCAAGAGACCCAGTACTTC.

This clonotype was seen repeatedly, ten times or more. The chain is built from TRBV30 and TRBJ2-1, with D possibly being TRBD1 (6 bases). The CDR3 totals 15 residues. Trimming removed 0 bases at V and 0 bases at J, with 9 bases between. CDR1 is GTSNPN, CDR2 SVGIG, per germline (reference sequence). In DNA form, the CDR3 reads TGTGCCTGGAGTGTAAGGGGGAGCTCCTACAATGAGCAGTTCTTC. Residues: CAWSVRGSSYNEQFF.

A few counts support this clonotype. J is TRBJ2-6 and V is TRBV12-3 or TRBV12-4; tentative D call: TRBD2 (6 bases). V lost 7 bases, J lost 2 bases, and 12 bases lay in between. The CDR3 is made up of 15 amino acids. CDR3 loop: CASNPGGAGANVLTF. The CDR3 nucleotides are TGTGCCAGCAACCCTGGAGGGGCTGGGGCCAACGTCCTGACTTTC.

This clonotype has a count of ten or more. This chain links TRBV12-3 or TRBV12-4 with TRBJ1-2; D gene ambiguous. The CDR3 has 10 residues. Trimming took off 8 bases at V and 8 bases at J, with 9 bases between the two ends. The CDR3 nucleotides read TGTGCCAGCCTGACAAAAGGCTACACCTTC. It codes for CASLTKGYTF.

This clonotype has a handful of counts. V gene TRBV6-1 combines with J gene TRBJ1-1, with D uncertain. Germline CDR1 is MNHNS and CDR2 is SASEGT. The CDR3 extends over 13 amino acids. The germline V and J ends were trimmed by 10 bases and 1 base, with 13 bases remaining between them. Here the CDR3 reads CATVAVSNTEAFF. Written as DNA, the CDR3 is TGTGCCACCGTTGCAGTGTCGAACACTGAAGCTTTCTTT.

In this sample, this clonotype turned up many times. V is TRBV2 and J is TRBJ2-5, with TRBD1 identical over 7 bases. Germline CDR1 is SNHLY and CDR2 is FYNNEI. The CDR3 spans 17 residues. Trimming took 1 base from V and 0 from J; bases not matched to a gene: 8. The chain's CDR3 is CASSEEKGDRYQETQYF. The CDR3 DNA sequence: TGTGCCAGCAGTGAAGAAAAGGGGGACAGATACCAAGAGACCCAGTACTTC.

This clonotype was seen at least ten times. The chain's CDR3 is CASSQWGLALSAGANVLTF. The CDR3 DNA reads as TGTGCCAGTAGTCAATGGGGACTAGCGTTAAGTGCTGGGGCCAACGTCCTGACTTTC. The chain joins TRBV19 to TRBJ2-6, with 10 nucleotides matching TRBD2. V lost 5 bases, J lost 2 bases, and 12 bases stayed unmatched. From germline, CDR1 is LNHDA and CDR2 SQIVND (reference sequence). This CDR3 is built from 19 residues.

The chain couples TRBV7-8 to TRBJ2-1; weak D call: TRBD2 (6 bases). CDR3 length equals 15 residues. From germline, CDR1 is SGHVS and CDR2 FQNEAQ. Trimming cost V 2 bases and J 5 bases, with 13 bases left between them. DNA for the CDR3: TGTGCCAGCAGCTTAATGTTAGCGGAGCACAATGAGCAGTTCTTC. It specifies CASSLMLAEHNEQFF.

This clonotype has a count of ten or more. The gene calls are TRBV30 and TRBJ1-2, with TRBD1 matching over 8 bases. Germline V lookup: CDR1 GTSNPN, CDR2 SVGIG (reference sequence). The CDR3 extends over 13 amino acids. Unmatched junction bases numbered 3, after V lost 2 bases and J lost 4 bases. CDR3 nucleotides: TGTGCCTGGAGTATCGGGACAGGCTATGGCTACACCTTC. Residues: CAWSIGTGYGYTF.

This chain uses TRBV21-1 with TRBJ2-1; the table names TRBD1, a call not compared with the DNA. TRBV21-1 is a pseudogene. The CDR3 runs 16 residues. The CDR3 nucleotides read TGTGCCAGCAGCAAAGTATTGTCGGACAGGGTCGATGAGCAGTTCTTC. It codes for CASSKVLSDRVDEQFF.

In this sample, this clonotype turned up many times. DNA for the CDR3: TGCGCCAGCAGCGCGGGGATCGGGGGCACCGGGGAGCTGTTTTTT. Translation: CASSAGIGGTGELFF. The V gene is TRBV5-1, the J gene TRBJ2-2, with a possible D match to TRBD2 (6 bases). V was pared by 4 bases and J by 4 bases, with 14 bases between. CDR3 length: 15 residues. CDR1 and CDR2 (germline): SGHRS, YFSETQ.

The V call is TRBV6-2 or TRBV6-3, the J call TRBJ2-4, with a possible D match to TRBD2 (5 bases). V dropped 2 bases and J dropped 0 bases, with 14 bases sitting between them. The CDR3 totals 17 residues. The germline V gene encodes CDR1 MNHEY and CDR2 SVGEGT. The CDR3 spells CASSYQSPAVAKNIQYF. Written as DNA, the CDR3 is TGTGCCAGCAGTTACCAGTCCCCAGCGGTAGCCAAAAACATTCAGTACTTC.

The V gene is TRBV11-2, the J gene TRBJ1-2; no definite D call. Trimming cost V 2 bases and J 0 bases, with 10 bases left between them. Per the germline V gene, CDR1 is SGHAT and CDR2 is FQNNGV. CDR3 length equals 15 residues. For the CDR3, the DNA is TGTGCCAGCAGCTTAATTGGCGGGACTAACTATGGCTACACCTTC. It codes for CASSLIGGTNYGYTF.

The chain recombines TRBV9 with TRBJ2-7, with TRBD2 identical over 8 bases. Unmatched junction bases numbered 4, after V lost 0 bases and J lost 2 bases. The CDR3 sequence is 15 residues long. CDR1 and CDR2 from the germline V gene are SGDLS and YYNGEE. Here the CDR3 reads CASSVGLALTYEQYF. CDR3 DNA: TGTGCCAGCAGCGTAGGACTAGCGTTAACCTACGAGCAGTACTTC.

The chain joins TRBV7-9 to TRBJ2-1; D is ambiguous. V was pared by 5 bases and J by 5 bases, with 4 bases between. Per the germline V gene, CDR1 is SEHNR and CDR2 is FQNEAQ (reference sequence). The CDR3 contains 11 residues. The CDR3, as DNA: TGTGCCAGCAGCCCCCACAATGAGCAGTTCTTC. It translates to CASSPHNEQFF. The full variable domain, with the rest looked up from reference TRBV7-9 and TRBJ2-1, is DTGVSQNPRHKITKRGQNVTFRCDPISEHNRLYWYRQTLGQGPEFLTYFQNEAQLEKSRLLSDRFSAERPKGSFSTLEIQRTEQGDSAMYLCASSPHNEQFFGPGTRLTVL.

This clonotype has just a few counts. CDR3 amino acids: CASSSALEGGASYEQYF. The CDR3 coding sequence is TGTGCCAGCAGTTCCGCCCTTGAGGGAGGGGCCTCCTACGAGCAGTACTTC. The gene calls are TRBV28 and TRBJ2-7; 7 nucleotides line up with TRBD2. V shed 4 bases and J 0 bases; nucleotides not matched to a gene: 12. This CDR3 comprises 17 residues. Germline CDR1 and CDR2: MDHEN and SYDVKM. Variable domain in full (rest from reference TRBV28 and TRBJ2-7): DVKVTQSSRYLVKRTGEKVFLECVQDMDHENMFWYRQDPGLGLRLIYFSYDVKMKEKGDIPEGYSVSREKKERFSLILESASTNQTSMYLCASSSALEGGASYEQYFGPGTRLTVT.

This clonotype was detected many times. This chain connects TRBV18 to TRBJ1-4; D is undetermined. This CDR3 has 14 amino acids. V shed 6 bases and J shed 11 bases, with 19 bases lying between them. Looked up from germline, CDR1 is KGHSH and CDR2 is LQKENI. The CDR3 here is CASSPPGGFQKLFF. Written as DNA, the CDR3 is TGTGCCAGCTCTCCCCCCGGAGGGTTTCAGAAACTGTTTTTT.

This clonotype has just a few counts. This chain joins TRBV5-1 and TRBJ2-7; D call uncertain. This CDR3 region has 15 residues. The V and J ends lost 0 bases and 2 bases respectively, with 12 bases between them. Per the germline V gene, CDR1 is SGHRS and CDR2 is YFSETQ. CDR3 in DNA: TGCGCCAGCAGCTTGGACCCCAGCGCCACCTACGAGCAGTACTTC. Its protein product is CASSLDPSATYEQYF.